This TCR beta chain was recorded in a study of blood T cells in healthy people across ages. Overall study results and limits: Observed TCR beta diversity showed a strong correlation with the percentage of naive T cells as measured by flow cytometry.

Primed by a sample-barcoded 5' primer and a J-beta primer mix, a second PCR proceeded for about 7 to 11 cycles. No fewer than 3 million CDR3-containing paired-end reads came from each sample. TCRdb used MiXCR to reprocess the 5' RACE reads, holding one entry per CDR3 protein. The sample has hundreds of thousands of distinct CDR3 sequences, 25% to 35% seen once. As for this clonotype: Its specificity is not known. This may come from a read error, since a much larger clone is one base off.

Trimming cost V 5 bases and J 7 bases, with 17 bases left between them. Germline CDR1 and CDR2: SQVTM and ANQGSEA. This CDR3 spans 14 amino acids. The sample was blood. This rearrangement joins TRBV29-1 to TRBJ1-4; D gene unclear. The source is a woman of 80 years or more in good health. The CDR3 sequence: CSVSCGVSGEKLFF. For the CDR3, the DNA is TGCAGCGTTTCCTGTGGTGTAAGCGGTGAAAAACTGTTTTTT.